This TCR beta chain was recovered during a study of radiotherapy plus CTLA-4 blockade in lung cancer. Study in general: Across the patients, objective responses occurred in about 19%, and disease control in roughly 30%.

On this clone itself: Its antigen is not known.

Study-level results: Early clone dynamics of blood T cells, plus interferon-beta, reportedly predicted response best. Expansion in blood of tumor-derived TCR clones was seen after radiotherapy plus ipilimumab.

Germline V gives CDR1 MNHEY, CDR2 SMNVEV (reference sequence). With V trimmed by 0 bases and J by 1 base, 4 bases remained unmatched. This CDR3 spans 16 amino acids. Repertoires were generated with immunoSEQ multiplex PCR, while TCRdb's copy carries only in-frame clones and drops some. The sample comprises some 92,000 clones, roughly 80% of which are singletons, and nearly 3.5% rests with the top ten. The material was peripheral blood, obtained from a patient treated with radiotherapy plus ipilimumab. The chain is built from TRBV27 and TRBJ2-5; 8 nucleotides agree with TRBD2. The TCR was taken from a human donor with non-small cell lung cancer who had a partial response to radiotherapy plus ipilimumab. CDR3: CASSLSFSGVQETQYF. Here the CDR3 DNA reads TGTGCCAGCAGTTTATCCTTTAGCGGGGTCCAAGAGACCCAGTACTTC.